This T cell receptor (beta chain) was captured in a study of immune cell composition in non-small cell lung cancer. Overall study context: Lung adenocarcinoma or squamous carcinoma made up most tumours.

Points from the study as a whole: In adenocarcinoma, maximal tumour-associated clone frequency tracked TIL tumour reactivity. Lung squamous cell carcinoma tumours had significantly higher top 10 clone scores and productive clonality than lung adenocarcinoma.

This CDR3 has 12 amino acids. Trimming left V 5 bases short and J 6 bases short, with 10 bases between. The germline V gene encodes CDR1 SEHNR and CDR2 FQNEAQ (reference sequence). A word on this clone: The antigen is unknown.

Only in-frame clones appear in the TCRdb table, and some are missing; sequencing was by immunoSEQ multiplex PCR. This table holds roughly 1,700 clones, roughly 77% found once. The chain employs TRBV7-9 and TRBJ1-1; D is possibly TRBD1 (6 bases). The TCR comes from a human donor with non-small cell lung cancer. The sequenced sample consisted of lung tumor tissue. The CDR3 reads CASSRQGPEAFF. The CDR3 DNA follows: TGTGCCAGCAGCCGCCAGGGGCCTGAAGCTTTCTTT.